This T cell receptor (beta chain) was documented in a study of metastatic and nonmetastatic thyroid tumors. About the study: Both malignant and benign thyroid patients supplied peripheral blood and tumor or nodule tissue samples, across which the repertoires of these patients were then compared.

Original methodology: The study took CDR3 differences across clinicopathological groups and made a distant-metastasis classifier for papillary thyroid cancer from them. TCRdb re-clonotyped the PCR reads through MiXCR. Here the V and J calls rest on TCRdb's processing, not on the authors' analysis. The sample includes some 4,600 clones, roughly 19% of them seen just once. No patient received treatment before thyroid surgery. This clone was seen only a few times. Germline trimming cut 4 bases from V and 5 bases from J; bases unmatched to any gene: 15. The CDR3 length is 17 residues. CDR1 and CDR2 (germline): SGHRS, YFSETQ.

The clonotype was recovered from a male donor with papillary thyroid cancer or a benign thyroid nodule (not recorded which). Some clones in this sample may be carry-over from other donors' samples. The V call is TRBV5-1, the J call TRBJ2-7; 10 nucleotides match TRBD2. The sequenced sample consisted of adjacent normal tissue. The CDR3 loop reads CASSRFIIAGGNNEQYF. The CDR3 nucleotides are TGCGCCAGCAGCCGGTTTATTATAGCGGGGGGCAACAACGAGCAGTACTTC.